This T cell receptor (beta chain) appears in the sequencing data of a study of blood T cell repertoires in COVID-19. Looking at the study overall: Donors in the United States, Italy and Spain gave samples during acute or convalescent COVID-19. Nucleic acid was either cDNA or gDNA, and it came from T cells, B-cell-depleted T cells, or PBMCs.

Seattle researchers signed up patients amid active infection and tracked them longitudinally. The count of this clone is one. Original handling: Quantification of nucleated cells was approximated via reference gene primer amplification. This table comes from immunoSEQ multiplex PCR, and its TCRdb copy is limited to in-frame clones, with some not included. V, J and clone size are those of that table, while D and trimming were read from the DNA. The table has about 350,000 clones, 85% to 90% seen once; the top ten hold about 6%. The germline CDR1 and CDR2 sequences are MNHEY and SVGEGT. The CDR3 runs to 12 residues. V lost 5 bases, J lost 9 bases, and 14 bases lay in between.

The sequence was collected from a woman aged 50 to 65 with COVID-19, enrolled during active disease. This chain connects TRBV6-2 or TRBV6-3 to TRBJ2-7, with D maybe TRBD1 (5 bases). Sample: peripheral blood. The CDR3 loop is CASSQNIRGQYF. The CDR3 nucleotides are TGTGCCAGCAGTCAGAATATTAGGGGGCAGTACTTC.